This TCR beta chain was identified during a study of blood T cell repertoires in COVID-19. About the study: Whether acute or convalescent, the COVID-19 samples came from the United States, Italy and Spain. The analysed material was cDNA or gDNA that came from T cells, B-cell-depleted T cells, or PBMCs.

The CDR3 length is 12 residues. The V gene's germline CDR1 is SGHRS and CDR2 YFSETQ. The junction had 5 bases not matched to a gene; V was cut back by 7 bases and J by 5 bases. The method was immunoSEQ multiplex PCR; TCRdb's version includes in-frame clones alone and lacks a portion of them. The sample has about 35,000 clones, 87% seen once. This chain uses TRBV5-1 with TRBJ1-1; TRBD1 aligns across 7 bases. The specimen was peripheral blood. This TCR was sampled from a human donor in a cohort sampled during active COVID-19. In DNA, the CDR3 is TGCGCCAGCCGTAGGGGGCAAACTGAAGCTTTCTTT. Its protein product is CASRRGQTEAFF.